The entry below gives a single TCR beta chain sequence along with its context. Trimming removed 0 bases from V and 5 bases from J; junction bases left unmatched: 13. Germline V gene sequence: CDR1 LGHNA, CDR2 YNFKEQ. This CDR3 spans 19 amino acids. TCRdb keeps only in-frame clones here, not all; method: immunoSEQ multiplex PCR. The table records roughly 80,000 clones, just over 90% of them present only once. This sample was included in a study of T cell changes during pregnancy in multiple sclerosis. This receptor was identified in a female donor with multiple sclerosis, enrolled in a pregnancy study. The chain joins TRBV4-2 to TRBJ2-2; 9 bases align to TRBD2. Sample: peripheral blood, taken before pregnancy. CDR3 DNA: TGTGCCAGCAGCCAAGATGGGACTAGCAGGGAGGTTTCTACCGGGGAGCTGTTTTTT. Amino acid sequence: CASSQDGTSREVSTGELFF.